The 20 T cell receptor beta chains below all came from one sample that was sequenced in a study of CD8+ T cells in alopecia areata. cDNA reverse transcribed from extracted RNA served as the sequencing template. Clones were read by immunoSEQ multiplex PCR, and TCRdb kept only the in-frame ones, dropping some. Among some 150,000 clones, about three fifths were seen once, and the ten largest hold roughly 17%. Indicated treatment: oral pan-JAK inhibitor, 5-10 mg twice daily. Sequences were derived from CD4+ T cells sorted from blood, sampled at roughly week 58, from a patient treated with tofacitinib. These receptors all come from a human donor with alopecia areata.

The genes are TRBV7-2 and TRBJ1-2; D gene unclear. Germline V gene sequence: CDR1 SGHTA, CDR2 FQGNSA. V dropped 5 bases and J dropped 7 bases, with 17 bases sitting between them. The CDR3 is 14 amino acids. The CDR3 region is CASSPGPRPGGYTF. CDR3 DNA: TGTGCCAGCAGCCCCGGCCCGAGGCCGGGTGGCTACACCTTC.

The rearrangement links TRBV29-1 to TRBJ2-5; unclear D gene. CDR3 length: 12 residues. Per germline, CDR1 SQVTM and CDR2 ANQGSEA. The V and J ends lost 2 bases and 5 bases respectively, with 9 bases between them. CDR3 sequence reads: CSVEIVRETQYF. CDR3 DNA: TGCAGCGTTGAAATAGTAAGGGAGACCCAGTACTTC.

The chain joins TRBV13 to TRBJ2-5; 8 bases are a match to TRBD1. With 0 bases clipped from V and 2 bases from J, the junction kept 5 bases outside the gene matches. Germline CDR1 is PRHDT and CDR2 is FYEKMQ (reference sequence). The CDR3 covers 16 residues. The CDR3 coding sequence is TGTGCCAGCAGCTTAGGAGGACAGGGTCCTCAAGAGACCCAGTACTTC. Translated, it gives CASSLGGQGPQETQYF.

The genes are TRBV7-9 and TRBJ2-7, with 8 bases matching TRBD2. Trimming took 7 bases from V and 7 from J; bases not matched to a gene: 21. CDR3 length: 17 residues. The germline gives CDR1 SEHNR, CDR2 FQNEAQ (reference sequence). The CDR3 protein is CASTLEEIAGSPGEQYF. CDR3 coding DNA: TGTGCCAGCACCCTAGAGGAGATAGCGGGGTCCCCCGGGGAGCAGTACTTC. The whole variable domain, filled in from reference TRBV7-9 and TRBJ2-7, reads DTGVSQNPRHKITKRGQNVTFRCDPISEHNRLYWYRQTLGQGPEFLTYFQNEAQLEKSRLLSDRFSAERPKGSFSTLEIQRTEQGDSAMYLCASTLEEIAGSPGEQYFGPGTRLTVT.

V usage is TRBV9 and J usage is TRBJ1-2; D ambiguous. CDR1 is SGDLS and CDR2 is YYNGEE in the germline V gene. There are 13 residues in the CDR3. V lost 0 bases and J 6 bases, leaving 9 bases between the germline ends. CDR3 sequence (DNA): TGTGCCAGCAGCGTAGCGACAAGAAATGGCTACACCTTC. Translated: CASSVATRNGYTF.

This rearrangement joins TRBV4-1 to TRBJ2-7; 9 bases fit TRBD1. The CDR3 covers 18 residues. Trimming cost V 5 bases and J 4 bases; bases outside gene matches: 18. Germline CDR1 MGHRA, CDR2 YSYEKL. The CDR3 loop reads CASSYHGQPGQGAYEQYF. The CDR3 bases are TGCGCCAGCAGCTATCATGGTCAACCGGGACAGGGTGCATACGAGCAGTACTTC.

The gene calls are TRBV30 and TRBJ1-5; 10 bases are a match to TRBD1. Germline V gene sequence: CDR1 GTSNPN, CDR2 SVGIG (reference sequence). The ends lost 1 base at V and 6 bases at J; junction bases unmatched: 9. This CDR3 has 16 amino acids. CDR3 amino acids: CAWSASGQGWVQPQHF. CDR3 in DNA: TGTGCCTGGAGTGCTTCGGGACAGGGGTGGGTTCAGCCCCAGCATTTT.

The chain recombines TRBV30 with TRBJ1-1; the D gene is possibly TRBD1 (5 bases). Germline CDR1 reads GTSNPN; CDR2 reads SVGIG (reference sequence). Between the trimmed V and J ends, which lost 4 bases and 0 bases, there was a span of 12 bases. The CDR3 runs to 14 residues. CDR3 residues: CAWTKDTMNTEAFF. The CDR3 region has the DNA TGTGCCTGGACCAAGGACACTATGAACACTGAAGCTTTCTTT.

The chain links TRBV6-5 to TRBJ1-6, with 8 bases matching TRBD1. The CDR3 extends over 15 amino acids. Germline trimming cut 2 bases from V and 10 bases from J; bases unmatched to any gene: 7. Per germline, CDR1 MNHEY and CDR2 SVGAGI. CDR3 in amino acids: CASSYTGQGKSPLHF. The DNA for the CDR3 is TGTGCCAGCAGTTACACTGGACAGGGAAAATCACCCCTCCACTTT.

The rearrangement uses TRBV29-1 and TRBJ1-1, with D hard to call. Germline CDR1 SQVTM, CDR2 ANQGSEA. V lost 1 base, J lost 5 bases, and 11 bases lay in between. The CDR3 contains 13 residues. The CDR3 reads CSVEAGRGTEAFF. The CDR3, as DNA: TGCAGCGTTGAAGCCGGACGTGGGACTGAAGCTTTCTTT.

This clone showed up just a few times. The V and J genes are TRBV5-1 and TRBJ2-5, with 9 bases fitting TRBD1. CDR1 and CDR2 from the germline V gene are SGHRS and YFSETQ. The CDR3 sequence is 15 residues long. The ends lost 4 bases at V and 0 bases at J; junction bases unmatched: 4. The CDR3: CASSRGTGYQETQYF. Here the CDR3 DNA reads TGCGCCAGCAGCCGCGGGACAGGGTACCAAGAGACCCAGTACTTC.

This clone was seen a single time. The rearrangement joins TRBV21-1 to TRBJ2-5. TRBV21-1 is deemed a pseudogene. The CDR3 extends over 16 amino acids. The CDR3 is CASSKRGRIIQETQYF. The CDR3 bases are TGTGCCAGCAGCAAAAGGGGACGGATCATCCAAGAGACCCAGTACTTC.

This clone occurred a few times. V gene TRBV19 combines with J gene TRBJ2-3; D call uncertain. The CDR3 contains 14 residues. Germline values: CDR1 LNHDA, CDR2 SQIVND (reference sequence). Between the trimmed V and J ends, which lost 3 bases and 3 bases, there was a span of 10 bases. CDR3 sequence reads: CASSITRRTDTQYF. CDR3 nucleotide sequence: TGTGCCAGTAGTATTACGAGGAGAACAGATACGCAGTATTTT.

The V and J genes are TRBV7-2 and TRBJ1-2; the match to TRBD1 covers 7 bases. The germline CDR1 and CDR2 sequences are SGHTA and FQGNSA. The CDR3 has 15 residues. V dropped 4 bases and J dropped 6; count of bases not matched to a gene: 11. CDR3 DNA sequence: TGTGCCAGCAGCTCAAAAGTCGGACAGGCAAATGGCTACACCTTC. Its protein is CASSSKVGQANGYTF.

The chain combines TRBV6-5 with TRBJ1-5, with TRBD1 matching over 12 bases. The V gene's germline CDR1 is MNHEY and CDR2 SVGAGI. V shed 5 bases, J shed 6 bases, and the junction held 5 bases outside the gene matches. The CDR3 loop spans 15 amino acids. CDR3 DNA: TGTGCCAGCAGTGTGGGACAGGGGGCGGGTCAGCCCCAGCATTTT. Protein product: CASSVGQGAGQPQHF.

The chain employs TRBV5-1 and TRBJ2-3; TRBD2 aligns across 11 bases. J gave up 3 bases and V 4 bases, and 4 bases lay outside the gene matches. From germline, CDR1 is SGHRS and CDR2 YFSETQ. The CDR3 contains 15 residues. The CDR3 coding sequence is TGCGCCAGCAGCCTGACTAGCGGGGAGACAGATACGCAGTATTTT. It specifies CASSLTSGETDTQYF.

CDR3 in amino acids: CASSETGEYGANVLTF. CDR3 DNA: TGTGCCAGCAGCGAGACAGGGGAGTACGGGGCCAACGTCCTGACTTTC. The rearrangement links TRBV5-6 to TRBJ2-6; 8 nucleotides align to TRBD1. Unmatched junction bases numbered 7, after V lost 4 bases and J lost 4 bases. The CDR3 is made up of 16 amino acids. Germline CDR1 is SGHDT and CDR2 is YYEEEE.

V usage is TRBV2 and J usage is TRBJ1-2; D gene unclear. The CDR3 spans 12 residues. V was trimmed by 11 bases and J by 3 bases, leaving 13 bases between them. CDR1 and CDR2 (germline): SNHLY, FYNNEI. The DNA of the CDR3 is TGTGCCTACGGGATAAATGACTATGGCTACACCTTC. It codes for CAYGINDYGYTF.

This clone occurred a few times. The gene calls are TRBV15 and TRBJ2-5, with 10 bases that match TRBD1. Trimming took 1 base from V and 1 from J; bases not matched to a gene: 3. CDR1 and CDR2 from the germline V gene are LNHNV and YYDKDF (reference sequence). This CDR3 is 16 amino acids long. This CDR3 is CATSRGTGGLQETQYF. CDR3 nucleotides: TGTGCCACCAGCAGAGGGACAGGGGGTCTCCAAGAGACCCAGTACTTC. Complete variable domain (other parts from reference TRBV15 and TRBJ2-5): DAMVIQNPRYQVTQFGKPVTLSCSQTLNHNVMYWYQQKSSQAPKLLFHYYDKDFNNEADTPDNFQSRRPNTSFCFLDIRSPGLGDTAMYLCATSRGTGGLQETQYFGPGTRLLVL.

The V gene is TRBV9, the J gene TRBJ1-1; 8 bases fit TRBD1. Germline CDR1 SGDLS, CDR2 YYNGEE. The CDR3 loop spans 14 amino acids. The ends lost 4 bases at V and 1 base at J; junction bases unmatched: 3. CDR3 coding DNA: TGTGCCAGCAGCTCGGGACAGGCGAACACTGAAGCTTTCTTT. It translates to CASSSGQANTEAFF.